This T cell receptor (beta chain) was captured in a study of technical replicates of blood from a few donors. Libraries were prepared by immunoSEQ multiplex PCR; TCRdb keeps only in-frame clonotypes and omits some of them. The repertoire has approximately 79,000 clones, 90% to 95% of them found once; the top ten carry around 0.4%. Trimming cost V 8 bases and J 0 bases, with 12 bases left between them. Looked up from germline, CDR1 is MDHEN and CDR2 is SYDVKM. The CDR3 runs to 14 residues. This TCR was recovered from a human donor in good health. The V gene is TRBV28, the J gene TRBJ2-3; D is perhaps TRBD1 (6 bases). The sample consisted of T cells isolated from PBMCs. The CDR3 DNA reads TGTGCCAGCCCCCCCAGGGGCAGCACAGATACGCAGTATTTT. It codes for CASPPRGSTDTQYF.